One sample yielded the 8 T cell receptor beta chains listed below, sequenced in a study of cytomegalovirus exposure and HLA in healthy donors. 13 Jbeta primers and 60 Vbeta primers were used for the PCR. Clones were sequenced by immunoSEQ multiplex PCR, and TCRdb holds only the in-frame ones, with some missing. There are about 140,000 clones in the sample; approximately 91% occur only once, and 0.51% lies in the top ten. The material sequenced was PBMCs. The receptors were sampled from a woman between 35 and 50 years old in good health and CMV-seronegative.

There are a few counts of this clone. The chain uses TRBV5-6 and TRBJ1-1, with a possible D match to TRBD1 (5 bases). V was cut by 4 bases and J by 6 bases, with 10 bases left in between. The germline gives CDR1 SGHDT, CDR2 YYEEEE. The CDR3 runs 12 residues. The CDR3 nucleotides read TGTGCCAGCAGCCTCGGGGGTCCTGAAGCTTTCTTT. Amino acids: CASSLGGPEAFF.

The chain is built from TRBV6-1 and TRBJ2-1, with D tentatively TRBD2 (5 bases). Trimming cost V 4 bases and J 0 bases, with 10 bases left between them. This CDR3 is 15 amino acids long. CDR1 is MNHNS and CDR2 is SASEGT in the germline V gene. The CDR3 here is CASSVHRDSYNEQFF. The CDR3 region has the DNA TGTGCCAGCAGTGTCCACCGGGACTCCTACAATGAGCAGTTCTTC.

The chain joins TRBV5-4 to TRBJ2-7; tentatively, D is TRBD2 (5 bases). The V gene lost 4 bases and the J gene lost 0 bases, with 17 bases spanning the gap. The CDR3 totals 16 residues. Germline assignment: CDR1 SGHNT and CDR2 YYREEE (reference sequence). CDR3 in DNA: TGTGCCAGCAGCGGTGCAGACTACTATGGCTCCTACGAGCAGTACTTC. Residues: CASSGADYYGSYEQYF.

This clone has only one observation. Here the CDR3 DNA reads TGTGCCAGCAGCAACAGGCCCACAGATACGCAGTATTTT. It specifies CASSNRPTDTQYF. This chain joins TRBV7-3 and TRBJ2-3; D might be TRBD1 (5 bases). From germline, CDR1 is SGHTA and CDR2 FQGTGA. The CDR3 is made up of 13 amino acids. V dropped 5 bases and J dropped 2 bases, with 8 bases sitting between them.

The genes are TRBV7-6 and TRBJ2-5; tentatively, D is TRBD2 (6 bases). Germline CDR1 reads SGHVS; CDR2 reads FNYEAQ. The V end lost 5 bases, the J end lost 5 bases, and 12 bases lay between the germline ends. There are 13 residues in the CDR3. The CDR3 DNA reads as TGTGCCAGCAGCGCGGGGTCTGGGGAGACCCAGTACTTC. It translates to CASSAGSGETQYF.

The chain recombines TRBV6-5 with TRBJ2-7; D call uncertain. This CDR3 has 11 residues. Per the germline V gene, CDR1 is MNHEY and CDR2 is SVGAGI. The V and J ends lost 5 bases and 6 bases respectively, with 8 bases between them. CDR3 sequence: CASSRGREQYF. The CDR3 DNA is TGTGCCAGCAGTCGAGGTCGCGAGCAGTACTTC.

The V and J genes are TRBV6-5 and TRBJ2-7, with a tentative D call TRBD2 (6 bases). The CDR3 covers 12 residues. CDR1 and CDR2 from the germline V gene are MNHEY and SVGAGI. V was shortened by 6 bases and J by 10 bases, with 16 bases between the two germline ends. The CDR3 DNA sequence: TGTGCCAGCAGATTCCTGGGGGGAAGTCAGTACTTC. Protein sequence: CASRFLGGSQYF.

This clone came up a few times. The CDR3 DNA reads TGTGCCAGCAGTAACACAGCGGTGAACACTGAAGCTTTCTTT. Translation gives CASSNTAVNTEAFF. The genes are TRBV6-1 and TRBJ1-1; no clear D gene. The CDR3 consists of 14 residues. Germline V lookup: CDR1 MNHNS, CDR2 SASEGT. The ends were cut back, 5 bases at V and 0 bases at J, with 10 bases in the middle.